This entry is about one TCR beta chain. Ten or more counts support this clone. Its antigen is currently not known. No much larger clonotype is one base removed from it; base qualities were not supplied. These data originate in a study of blood T cell repertoires in COVID-19 (dated by TCRdb to about 2020). Background on the whole study: Samples covering the acute and convalescent phases of COVID-19 were provided by collaborators in the United States, Italy and Spain. A freely available public database, intended as a resource for researchers studying the immune response to SARS-CoV-2, is where the repertoires were released. Deeply sampled blood TCRbeta repertoires from subjects exposed to, actively infected with, or recovered from COVID-19 were included in the dataset. The prospective study material was composed of cDNA or gDNA derived from T cells, B-cell-depleted T cells, or PBMCs. A de-identified subject ID, COVID-19 status, age in years and sex were almost always included in the sample metadata. Where available, HLA class I and class II types were obtained from metadata supplied by the sample provider rather than from assay-based typing. Samples came from the ongoing ImmuneRACE study (first 160 participants) plus 1,254 subjects from 6 global collaborators. General findings and caveats noted by the study authors: The amount of clinical and demographic metadata varied by source and participant and was provided uncurated.

V gives up 4 bases and J gives up 1 base, and the segment between their germline ends measures 16 bases. From the cysteine up to the phenylalanine, the CDR3 has a length of 17 residues. Only the CDR3 part of the read is kept: 51 bases, read in frame from the first base. From the germline V gene, CDR1 is SGHAT and CDR2 is FQNNGV. The immunoSEQ Assay, a bias-controlled multiplex PCR, was used to amplify TCRbeta CDR3 regions from genomic DNA. In the authors' own workflow: Nucleated cell counts per sample were estimated from amplification of reference gene primers within the assay. To quantify the absolute abundance of each unique TCRbeta CDR3 rearrangement, sequence reads were collapsed and filtered. Productive Simpson clonality was computed per sample as the square root of Simpson's diversity index over productive rearrangements. The immuneACCESS repertoire file appears here via TCRdb, limited to in-frame rearrangements. These files lack a portion of the clones; in checked studies, under half of the deficit traces to unresolved V genes, and the cause of the others is not known. V and J calls and clone size are those listed in that table; D and trimming were worked out from the DNA. Across this sample there are roughly 200,000 clones, with about 89% seen only once. Around 7% of the sample comes from the top ten.

Whole blood was collected in K2EDTA tubes by collaborating institutions according to the institutions' own protocols. Collaborator samples were shipped for TCRbeta analysis as frozen whole blood, isolated PBMCs, or DNA extracted from either sample type. The clonotype originates from a man in his forties with acute or convalescent COVID-19. The rearrangement joined TRBV11-2 to TRBJ1-4; 6 matching bases give a weak D call of TRBD1. Sequences were obtained from peripheral blood. At the DNA level, the sequence is TGTGCCAGCAGCTACCCTACAGGGAAGGGAACTAATGAAAAACTGTTTTTT. This is translated as CASSYPTGKGTNEKLFF.